Listed here are 3 T cell receptor beta chains from one sample, sequenced in a study of technical replicates of blood from several donors. TCRdb's copy holds only in-frame clones and misses some; the assay was immunoSEQ multiplex PCR. The sample yields 50,000 to 70,000 clones, 93% seen once. Sequencing used PBMCs. The origin of the receptors is a human donor in good health. Some clones in this sample may be carry-over from other donors' samples.

V is TRBV7-7 and J is TRBJ2-7, with D possibly being TRBD1 (5 bases). CDR3 length equals 13 residues. V was clipped by 5 bases and J by 1 base, with 9 bases between them. In germline, CDR1 is SSHAT, CDR2 FNYEAQ (reference sequence). In DNA form, the CDR3 reads TGTGCCAGCAGCCCAGGGCTATCCTACGAGCAGTACTTC. It is translated as CASSPGLSYEQYF. Together with reference TRBV7-7 and TRBJ2-7, the CDR3 gives the full variable domain: GAGVSQSPRYKVTKRGQDVTLRCDPISSHATLYWYQQALGQGPEFLTYFNYEAQPDKSGLPSDRFSAERPEGSISTLTIQRTEQRDSAMYRCASSPGLSYEQYFGPGTRLTVT.

The chain joins TRBV5-1 to TRBJ2-3; tentative D call: TRBD2 (6 bases). The V gene's germline CDR1 is SGHRS and CDR2 YFSETQ. CDR3 size: 15 residues. V lost 0 bases and J lost 3, with 11 bases in between. Here the CDR3 reads CASSLGSGITDTQYF. The DNA of the CDR3 is TGCGCCAGCAGCTTGGGTAGCGGTATAACAGATACGCAGTATTTT.

The V gene is TRBV7-6, the J gene TRBJ2-5; TRBD1 matches 7 bases. From germline, CDR1 is SGHVS and CDR2 FNYEAQ. Losses at the gene ends were 4 bases for V and 4 bases for J; bases not matched to a gene: 9. This CDR3 spans 15 amino acids. CDR3 amino acids: CASSWGTVRGETQYF. For the CDR3, the DNA is TGTGCCAGCAGCTGGGGGACAGTCCGGGGAGAGACCCAGTACTTC.